These 11 T cell receptor beta chains were all obtained from the same sample, sequenced in a study of brain metastases from non-small cell lung cancer. The protocol was immunoSEQ multiplex PCR, while the TCRdb copy is restricted to in-frame clones and leaves out a portion. The profile shows 1,500 to 2,000 clones, about 85% of them singletons. Specimen: primary lung tumor tissue. The receptors derive from a donor aged 40 or over with non-small cell lung cancer.

This clone has only a few counts. V gene TRBV4-1 combines with J gene TRBJ1-5; tentative D call: TRBD1 (6 bases). The CDR3 contains 15 residues. Germline V gene data show CDR1 as MGHRA and CDR2 as YSYEKL. The ends were cut back, 0 bases at V and 4 bases at J, with 10 bases in the middle. The CDR3 nucleotides are TGCGCCAGCAGCCAAGATGGACAGAGTAATCAGCCCCAGCATTTT. Protein sequence: CASSQDGQSNQPQHF.

This rearrangement joins TRBV7-9 to TRBJ1-6; D is ambiguous. Germline V gene lookup returns CDR1 SEHNR and CDR2 FQNEAQ (reference sequence). V lost 5 bases and J lost 16, with 18 bases in between. The CDR3 runs 13 residues. In nucleotides, the CDR3 is TGTGCCAGCAGCGCCGCCGACACATTGGTTCTCCACTTT. Translated, it gives CASSAADTLVLHF.

V usage is TRBV21-1 and J usage is TRBJ1-4; the tabulated D call, TRBD1, remains unverified against the DNA. TRBV21-1 is a recognized pseudogene. This CDR3 region has 17 residues. The CDR3 DNA reads TGTGCCAGCAGCACCGGACAGGGCTTTGAGATTAATGAAAAACTGTTTTTT. Translation: CASSTGQGFEINEKLFF.

V gene TRBV5-6 combines with J gene TRBJ2-3; D possibly corresponds to TRBD1 (5 bases). The V and J ends lost 3 bases and 7 bases respectively, with 12 bases between them. This CDR3 has 13 residues. Germline-derived CDR1 and CDR2 are SGHDT and YYEEEE. CDR3 in DNA: TGTGCCAGCAGCTCCAGACCGGACAATACGCAGTATTTT. Translating it yields CASSSRPDNTQYF.

Concerning this clone: One end of the junction fails to match germline, which may point to a read error. The genes are TRBV9 and TRBJ1-2, with TRBD1 matching 9 bases. Germline CDR1 and CDR2: SGDLS and YYNGEE. The CDR3 length is 17 residues. The CDR3 DNA is TGTGCCAACAGCGGAGGAGACAGGGGGAAAGCTAACTATGGCTACACCTTC. As protein: CANSGGDRGKANYGYTF.

The chain has TRBV29-1 and TRBJ1-2; 7 nucleotides line up with TRBD1. J lost 0 bases, V lost 7 bases, and 5 bases had no gene match. The CDR3 consists of 13 residues. Looked up from germline, CDR1 is SQVTM and CDR2 is ANQGSEA. CDR3 protein: CSGRTGANYGYTF. CDR3 nucleotides: TGCAGCGGGAGAACAGGGGCTAACTATGGCTACACCTTC. The full variable domain, its missing parts supplied by reference TRBV29-1 and TRBJ1-2, is SAVISQKPSRDICQRGTSLTIQCQVDSQVTMMFWYRQQPGQSLTLIATANQGSEATYESGFVIDKFPISRPNLTFSTLTVSNMSPEDSSIYLCSGRTGANYGYTFGSGTRLTVV.

Concerning this clone: Other DNA sequences in this sample translate to the same CDR3. This sequence joins TRBV3-1 (or the pseudogene TRBV3-2) and TRBJ2-7, with D possibly matching TRBD2 (7 bases). In germline, CDR1 is LGHDT, CDR2 YNNKEL (reference sequence). CDR3 length: 15 amino acids. Trimming removed 6 bases from V and 0 bases from J, with 15 bases in between. CDR3 region: CASSLGGGPSYEQYF. The CDR3 DNA follows: TGTGCCAGCAGTTTAGGGGGGGGTCCCTCCTACGAGCAGTACTTC.

The J gene is TRBJ1-3, the V gene TRBV12-3 or TRBV12-4; D is undetermined. This CDR3 contains 11 residues. With 6 bases removed from V and 8 bases from J, the gap between germline ends came to 8 bases. The CDR3 here is CASSIQHTIYF. CDR3 in DNA: TGTGCCAGCAGCATCCAGCACACCATATATTTT.

This rearrangement joins TRBV6-1 to TRBJ2-7, with D perhaps matching TRBD1 or TRBD2 (5 bases each). Trimming removed 3 bases at V and 0 bases at J, with 12 bases between. This CDR3 has 15 residues. CDR1 and CDR2 from the germline V gene are MNHNS and SASEGT. CDR3 in amino acids: CASSESGLLSYEQYF. The CDR3 nucleotides are TGTGCCAGCAGTGAGTCGGGGCTCCTCTCCTACGAGCAGTACTTC.

The chain has TRBV19 and TRBJ1-5; a possible D gene is TRBD1 (5 bases). CDR3 length: 16 amino acids. Germline lookup yields CDR1 LNHDA and CDR2 SQIVND (reference sequence). Trimming cost V 3 bases and J 1 base, with 13 bases left between them. The CDR3 bases are TGTGCCAGTAGTATGATCAGGGTTTTAAGCAATCAGCCCCAGCATTTT. Translating it yields CASSMIRVLSNQPQHF.

V and J are TRBV7-9 and TRBJ2-2; D remains unclear. Deletions cut 5 bases from V and 6 bases from J, with 7 bases between. The CDR3 sequence is 12 residues long. Germline V gene sequence: CDR1 SEHNR, CDR2 FQNEAQ (reference sequence). The CDR3 region is CASSPRPGELFF. Here the CDR3 DNA reads TGTGCCAGCAGCCCCCGACCCGGGGAGCTGTTTTTT.